These 16 T cell receptor beta chains originate from one sample sequenced in a study of T cells in Graves' hyperthyroidism and ophthalmopathy. The investigators amplified TCR beta CDR3 regions from RNA transcripts. Carried out on the TCR CDR3, a first-round RT-PCR used the HTBI primer set. TCRdb re-called the multiplex PCR reads with MiXCR, one entry per CDR3 protein. There are approximately 430,000 distinct CDR3 sequences in the sample; 15% to 19% occur only once, and approximately 7.5% lies in the top ten. The sequencing input was blood. These TCRs come from a woman aged 18 to 35 with Graves' hyperthyroidism.

This chain links TRBV4-1 with TRBJ1-6; 7 bases map to TRBD1. Germline V gene data show CDR1 as MGHRA and CDR2 as YSYEKL. This CDR3 is 16 amino acids long. V lost 0 bases to trimming and J lost 8 bases; unmatched junction nucleotides: 7. The CDR3 reads CASSQDWGQSYSPLHF. The CDR3, as DNA: TGCGCCAGCAGCCAAGACTGGGGACAGAGCTATTCACCCCTCCACTTT.

At least ten counts were recorded for this clonotype. The chain recombines TRBV2 with TRBJ1-3, with TRBD1 matching 8 bases. The CDR3 runs 14 residues. Germline values: CDR1 SNHLY, CDR2 FYNNEI. J gave up 4 bases and V 8 bases, and 7 bases lay outside the gene matches. The CDR3 spells CASHDRGGGNTIYF. DNA for the CDR3: TGTGCCAGCCATGACAGGGGAGGAGGAAACACCATATATTTT.

The chain links TRBV7-8 to TRBJ1-6, with D possibly TRBD1 on 5 matching bases. Trimming removed 1 base at V and 3 bases at J, with 16 bases between. This CDR3 spans 18 amino acids. Germline CDR1 reads SGHVS; CDR2 reads FQNEAQ. The CDR3 DNA reads TGTGCCAGCAGCTTAGTATTGTGGGACGGAGTCTATAATTCACCCCTCCACTTT. This sequence encodes CASSLVLWDGVYNSPLHF.

The chain has TRBV20-1 and TRBJ1-2; no clear D. Trimming left V 0 bases short and J 6 bases short, with 8 bases between. Germline loops: CDR1 DFQATT, CDR2 SNEGSKA (reference sequence). The CDR3 has 12 amino acids. The CDR3 region is CSARDPADGYTF. The CDR3 DNA is TGCAGTGCTAGAGATCCGGCGGATGGCTACACCTTC.

The chain recombines TRBV5-4 with TRBJ2-7; D is undetermined. There are 13 residues in the CDR3. The V end was cut by 4 bases, the J end by 4 bases, with 12 bases between. From germline, CDR1 is SGHNT and CDR2 YYREEE (reference sequence). CDR3 protein: CASSVPGAYEQYF. In DNA form, the CDR3 reads TGTGCCAGCAGCGTACCGGGCGCTTACGAGCAGTACTTC.

This clonotype appeared many times. The chain couples TRBV20-1 to TRBJ1-2; D perhaps matches TRBD1 (6 bases). The CDR3 runs 14 residues. Germline CDR1 and CDR2: DFQATT and SNEGSKA (reference sequence). V lost 5 bases, J lost 3 bases, and 16 bases lay in between. The CDR3 region has the DNA TGCAGTGCTGCAAAGGGGGGAGGAGACTATGGCTACACCTTC. Its translation is CSAAKGGGDYGYTF.

This clonotype was found many times. The V and J genes are TRBV5-1 and TRBJ1-4, with D perhaps matching TRBD1 (5 bases). The length of the CDR3 is 15 residues. Germline CDR1 and CDR2: SGHRS and YFSETQ. Between the trimmed V and J ends, which lost 1 base and 3 bases, there was a span of 10 bases. The CDR3 DNA follows: TGCGCCAGCAGCTTGTCCGGGGGTTCTAATGAAAAACTGTTTTTT. This gives the protein CASSLSGGSNEKLFF.

This clonotype was seen repeatedly, ten times or more. The chain uses TRBV3-1 and TRBJ1-1; 10 positions match TRBD1. The CDR3 is made up of 13 amino acids. With V trimmed by 3 bases and J by 11 bases, 6 bases remained unmatched. The germline gives CDR1 LGHDT, CDR2 YNNKEL (reference sequence). The CDR3 region has the DNA TGTGCCAGCAGCCATGGGACAGGGGAAAACGCTTTCTTT. Its protein is CASSHGTGENAFF.

This clonotype was detected a few times. At one boundary the junction diverges from the germline segment, which might be a read error. V and J are TRBV4-2 and TRBJ2-2; a possible D gene is TRBD2 (6 bases). CDR3 size: 18 residues. Germline loops: CDR1 LGHNA, CDR2 YNFKEQ. As DNA, the CDR3 is TGTGCCAACAGCCAAGAGATCCCAGGACTACTCCCCACCGGGGAGCTGTTTTTT. Amino acids: CANSQEIPGLLPTGELFF.

This clonotype was counted at least ten times. CDR3: CASDRVAEAFF. The CDR3 DNA reads as TGTGCCAGTGACAGGGTAGCTGAAGCTTTCTTT. The rearrangement uses TRBV6-1 and TRBJ1-1; 7 nucleotides line up with TRBD1. The CDR3 runs 11 residues. The trim removed 9 bases at V and 6 bases at J, leaving 4 bases unmatched. CDR1 is MNHNS, CDR2 SASEGT, per germline.

This clonotype has ten or more counts. V is TRBV6-5 and J is TRBJ1-5; 9 bases map to TRBD1. This CDR3 is 14 amino acids long. With 2 bases clipped from V and 4 bases from J, the junction kept 0 bases outside the gene matches. Germline loops: CDR1 MNHEY, CDR2 SVGAGI. CDR3 loop: CASSYGQGNQPQHF. CDR3 nucleotide sequence: TGTGCCAGCAGTTACGGACAGGGGAATCAGCCCCAGCATTTT.

This clonotype has at least ten counts. The V and J genes are TRBV18 and TRBJ2-5; D may be TRBD2 (5 bases). The V gene lost 0 bases and the J gene lost 2 bases, with 13 bases spanning the gap. The germline CDR1 and CDR2 sequences are KGHSH and LQKENI. This CDR3 comprises 16 residues. The DNA of the CDR3 is TGTGCCAGCTCACCACCGAGGACTCGGAGGCAAGAGACCCAGTACTTC. Amino acids: CASSPPRTRRQETQYF.

The chain recombines TRBV12-3 or TRBV12-4 with TRBJ2-6; either TRBD1 or TRBD2 may supply D (5 bases each). This CDR3 is built from 14 residues. V was cut by 0 bases and J by 11 bases, with 11 bases left in between. CDR3 sequence reads: CASSLAHQGDVLTF. The CDR3 DNA sequence: TGTGCCAGCAGTTTAGCGCATCAGGGAGACGTCCTGACTTTC.

The table lists this clonotype with many counts. This chain links TRBV28 with TRBJ2-7; a weak D match, TRBD1 (5 bases). The germline CDR1 and CDR2 sequences are MDHEN and SYDVKM. The length of the CDR3 is 11 residues. The germline V and J ends were trimmed by 3 bases and 8 bases, with 8 bases remaining between them. CDR3: CASSFRDKQYF. The CDR3 DNA is TGTGCCAGCAGTTTCAGGGATAAGCAGTACTTC.

V usage is TRBV3-1 and J usage is TRBJ2-7; no definite D call. V was cut by 0 bases and J by 1 base, with 7 bases left in between. The CDR3 extends over 14 amino acids. CDR1 and CDR2 (germline): LGHDT, YNNKEL (reference sequence). CDR3 sequence: CASSQESRSYEQYF. Written as DNA, the CDR3 is TGTGCCAGCAGCCAAGAATCCAGGTCCTACGAGCAGTACTTC.

This clonotype was observed a handful of times. This chain uses TRBV6-1 with TRBJ2-5, with TRBD2 identical over 7 bases. V lost 5 bases to trimming and J lost 2 bases; unmatched junction nucleotides: 11. The length of the CDR3 is 16 residues. Germline CDR1 reads MNHNS; CDR2 reads SASEGT. CDR3 DNA sequence: TGTGCCAGCAGTTCTATGGGTAGGGGAGGGCAAGAGACCCAGTACTTC. As protein: CASSSMGRGGQETQYF.